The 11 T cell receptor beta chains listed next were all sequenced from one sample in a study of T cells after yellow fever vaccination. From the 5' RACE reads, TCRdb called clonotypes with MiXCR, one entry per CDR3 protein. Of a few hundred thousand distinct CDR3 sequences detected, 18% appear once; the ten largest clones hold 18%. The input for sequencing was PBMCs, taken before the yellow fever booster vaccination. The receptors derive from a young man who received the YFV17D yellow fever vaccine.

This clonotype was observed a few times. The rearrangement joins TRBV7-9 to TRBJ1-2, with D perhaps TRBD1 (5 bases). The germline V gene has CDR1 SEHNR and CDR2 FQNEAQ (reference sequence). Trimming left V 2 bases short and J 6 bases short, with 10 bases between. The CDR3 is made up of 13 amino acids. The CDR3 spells CASSLSRVDGYTF. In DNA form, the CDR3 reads TGTGCCAGCAGCTTAAGCAGGGTGGATGGCTACACCTTC.

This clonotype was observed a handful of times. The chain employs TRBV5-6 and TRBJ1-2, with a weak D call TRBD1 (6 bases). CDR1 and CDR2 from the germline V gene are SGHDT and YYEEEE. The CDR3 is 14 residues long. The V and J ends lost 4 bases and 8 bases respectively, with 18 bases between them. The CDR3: CASSQRDRSGGYTF. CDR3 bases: TGTGCCAGCAGCCAGCGAGACAGGTCGGGCGGCTACACCTTC.

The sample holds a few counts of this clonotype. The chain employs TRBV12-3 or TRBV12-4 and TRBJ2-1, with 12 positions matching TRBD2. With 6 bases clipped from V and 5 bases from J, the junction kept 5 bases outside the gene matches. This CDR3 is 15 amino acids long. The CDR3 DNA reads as TGTGCCAGCAGCCGACTAGCGGGGGCCCACAATGAGCAGTTCTTC. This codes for CASSRLAGAHNEQFF.

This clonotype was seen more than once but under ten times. The CDR3 nucleotides read TGCGCCAGCAGCTTGGCCCGCGGGGCCGACACGGACACTGAAGCTTTCTTT. This translates into CASSLARGADTDTEAFF. This chain connects TRBV5-1 to TRBJ1-1; perhaps TRBD1 as D (5 bases). V lost 0 bases and J lost 3, with 18 bases in between. Germline V gene data show CDR1 as SGHRS and CDR2 as YFSETQ. The CDR3 totals 17 residues. Using reference TRBV5-1 and TRBJ1-1 for the parts outside the CDR3, the full variable domain is KAGVTQTPRYLIKTRGQQVTLSCSPISGHRSVSWYQQTPGQGLQFLFEYFSETQRNKGNFPGRFSGRQFSNSRSEMNVSTLELGDSALYLCASSLARGADTDTEAFFGQGTRLTVV.

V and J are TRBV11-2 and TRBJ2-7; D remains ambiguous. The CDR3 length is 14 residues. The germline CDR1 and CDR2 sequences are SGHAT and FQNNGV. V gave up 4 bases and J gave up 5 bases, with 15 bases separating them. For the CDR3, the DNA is TGTGCCAGCAGCTGGGCCCCGCGGCCTAACGAGCAGTACTTC. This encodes CASSWAPRPNEQYF.

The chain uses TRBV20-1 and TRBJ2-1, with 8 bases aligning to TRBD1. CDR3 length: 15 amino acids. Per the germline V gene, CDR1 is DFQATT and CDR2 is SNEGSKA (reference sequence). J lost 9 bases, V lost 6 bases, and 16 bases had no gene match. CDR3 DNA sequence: TGCAGTGCACCTGACAGGGGTTCGGTGGGAACTGAGCAGTTCTTC. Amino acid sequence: CSAPDRGSVGTEQFF.

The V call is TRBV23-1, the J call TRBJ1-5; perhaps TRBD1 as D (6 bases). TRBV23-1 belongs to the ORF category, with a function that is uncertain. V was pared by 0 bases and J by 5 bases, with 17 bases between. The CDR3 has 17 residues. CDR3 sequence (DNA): TGCGCCAGCAGTCAATCGGCCGGGGGGCCCTACTATCAGCCCCAGCATTTT. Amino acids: CASSQSAGGPYYQPQHF.

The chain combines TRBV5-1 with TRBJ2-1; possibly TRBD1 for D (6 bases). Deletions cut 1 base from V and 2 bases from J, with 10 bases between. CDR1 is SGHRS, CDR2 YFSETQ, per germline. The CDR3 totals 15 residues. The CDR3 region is CASSLMTGTYNEQFF. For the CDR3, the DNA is TGCGCCAGCAGCTTGATGACAGGAACCTACAATGAGCAGTTCTTC.

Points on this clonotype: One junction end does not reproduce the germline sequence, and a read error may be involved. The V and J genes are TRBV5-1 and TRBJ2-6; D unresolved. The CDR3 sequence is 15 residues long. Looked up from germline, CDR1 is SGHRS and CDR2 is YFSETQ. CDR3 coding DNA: TGCGCCAGCAGATTGGGTCTCTCTGGGGCCAACGTCCTGACTTTC. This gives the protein CASRLGLSGANVLTF.

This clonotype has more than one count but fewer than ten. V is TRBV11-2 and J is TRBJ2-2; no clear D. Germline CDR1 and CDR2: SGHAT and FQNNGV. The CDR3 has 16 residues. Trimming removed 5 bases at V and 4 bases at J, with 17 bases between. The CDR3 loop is CASSLGPGFITGELFF. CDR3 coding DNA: TGTGCCAGCAGCCTAGGGCCTGGCTTCATCACCGGGGAGCTGTTTTTT.

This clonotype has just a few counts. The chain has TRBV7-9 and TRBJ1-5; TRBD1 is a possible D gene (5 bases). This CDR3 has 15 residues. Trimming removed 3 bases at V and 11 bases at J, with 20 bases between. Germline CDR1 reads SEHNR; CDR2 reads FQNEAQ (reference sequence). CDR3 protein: CASSFEWGTDGAQHF. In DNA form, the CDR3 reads TGTGCCAGCAGCTTCGAATGGGGGACCGACGGCGCCCAGCATTTT.